This is a list of T cell receptor beta chains from one sample in a study of regulatory T cells in long-lasting Graves disease. TCRdb itself ran the multiplex PCR reads through MiXCR, one entry per CDR3 protein. The sample contains 600,000 to 800,000 distinct CDR3 sequences, around 30% of which appear only once. The sample was peripheral blood mononuclear cells (PBMCs), taken when the disease was refractory, from a patient treated with antithyroid drugs. The receptors derive from a female donor with Graves disease. Each CDR3 is given with its conserved first and last residue. D genes are given only for firm matches. Clone size is shown for a subset of rows, as once, few, many or a class of expanded clone.

TGCGCCAGCAGCTTGGACACCGGGCTCGGTCAGCCCCAGCATTTT	CASSLDTGLGQPQHF	NA	NA	TRBV5-1	TRBJ1-5
TGTGCCAGCAGCCCGAGGATTAATGAAAAACTGTTTTTT	CASSPRINEKLFF	NA	NA	TRBV14	TRBJ1-4
TGTGCCAGCAGCCCGCCGATAACGGACGGCCCCTACGAGCAGTACTTC	CASSPPITDGPYEQYF	few	NA	TRBV7-9	TRBJ2-7
TGTGCCAGCAGGAGGGGTGGGAGGACTGAAGCTTTCTTT	CASRRGGRTEAFF	few	NA	TRBV6-1	TRBJ1-1
TGTGCCATCGGGCCTTCTAGCGGGAACGGGCACGAGCAGTACTTC	CAIGPSSGNGHEQYF	NA	TRBD2	TRBV10-3	TRBJ2-7
TGTGCCAGCTCCCTTGACACCACCAATCAGCCCCAGCATTTT	CASSLDTTNQPQHF	NA	NA	TRBV18	TRBJ1-5
TGTGCCATCAGTGCATCGGGAGATTTGGAAAACATTCAGTACTTC	CAISASGDLENIQYF	NA	NA	TRBV10-3	TRBJ2-4
TGCGCCAGCAGCGTACGGGTCACAGGGGGCGGCGGGGAGCTGTTTTTT	CASSVRVTGGGGELFF	NA	TRBD1	TRBV4-1	TRBJ2-2
TGCAGTGCTAGAGATCGTGCAGCTAGCAATCAGCCCCAGCATTTT	CSARDRAASNQPQHF	NA	NA	TRBV20-1	TRBJ1-5
TGTGCCACCAGCCGGGGACAAGGATCCAATCAGCCCCAGCATTTT	CATSRGQGSNQPQHF	NA	NA	TRBV24-1	TRBJ1-5